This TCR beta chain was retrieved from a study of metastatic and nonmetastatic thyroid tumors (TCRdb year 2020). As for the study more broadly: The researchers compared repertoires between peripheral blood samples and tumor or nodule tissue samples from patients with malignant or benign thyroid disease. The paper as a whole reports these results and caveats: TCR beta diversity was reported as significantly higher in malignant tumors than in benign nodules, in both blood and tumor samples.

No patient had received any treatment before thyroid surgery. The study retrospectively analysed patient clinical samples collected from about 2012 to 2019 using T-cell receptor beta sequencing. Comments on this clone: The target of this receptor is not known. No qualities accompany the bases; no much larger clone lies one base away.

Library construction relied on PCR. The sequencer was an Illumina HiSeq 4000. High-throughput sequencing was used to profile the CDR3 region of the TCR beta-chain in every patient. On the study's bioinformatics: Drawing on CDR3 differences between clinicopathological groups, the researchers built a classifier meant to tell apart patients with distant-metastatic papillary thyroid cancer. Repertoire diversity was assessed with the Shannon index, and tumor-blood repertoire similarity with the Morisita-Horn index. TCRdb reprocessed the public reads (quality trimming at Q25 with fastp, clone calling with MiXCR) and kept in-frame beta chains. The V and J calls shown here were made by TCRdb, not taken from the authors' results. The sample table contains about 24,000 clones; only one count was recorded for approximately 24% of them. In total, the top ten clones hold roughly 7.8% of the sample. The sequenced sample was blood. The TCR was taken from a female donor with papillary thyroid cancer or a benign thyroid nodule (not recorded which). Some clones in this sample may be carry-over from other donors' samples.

The bases read TGTGCCAGCAGTGAGGGTAGGGCAACCACAGATACGCAGTATTTT. Its coded protein is CASSEGRATTDTQYF. The chain is assembled from TRBV6-4 and TRBJ2-3, with no reliable assignment of the D segment. The CDR3 runs 15 residues from the cysteine to the phenylalanine. Just CDR3 DNA is preserved here, 45 bases in frame from base 1. Trimming takes 3 bases from V and 2 bases from J, and the germline ends sit 12 bases apart. In the germline V gene, CDR1 corresponds to MRHNA and CDR2 to SNTAGT.